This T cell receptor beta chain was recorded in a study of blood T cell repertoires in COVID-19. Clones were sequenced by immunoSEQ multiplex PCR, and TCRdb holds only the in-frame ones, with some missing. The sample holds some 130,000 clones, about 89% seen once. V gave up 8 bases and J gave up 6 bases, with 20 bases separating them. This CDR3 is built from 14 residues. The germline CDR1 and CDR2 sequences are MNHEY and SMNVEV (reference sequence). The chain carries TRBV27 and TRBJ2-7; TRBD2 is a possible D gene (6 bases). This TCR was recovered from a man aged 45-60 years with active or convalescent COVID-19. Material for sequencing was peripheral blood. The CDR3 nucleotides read TGTGCCAGCTCCCTTAGCGGCCGGCGGGGCGAGCAGTACTTC. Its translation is CASSLSGRRGEQYF.